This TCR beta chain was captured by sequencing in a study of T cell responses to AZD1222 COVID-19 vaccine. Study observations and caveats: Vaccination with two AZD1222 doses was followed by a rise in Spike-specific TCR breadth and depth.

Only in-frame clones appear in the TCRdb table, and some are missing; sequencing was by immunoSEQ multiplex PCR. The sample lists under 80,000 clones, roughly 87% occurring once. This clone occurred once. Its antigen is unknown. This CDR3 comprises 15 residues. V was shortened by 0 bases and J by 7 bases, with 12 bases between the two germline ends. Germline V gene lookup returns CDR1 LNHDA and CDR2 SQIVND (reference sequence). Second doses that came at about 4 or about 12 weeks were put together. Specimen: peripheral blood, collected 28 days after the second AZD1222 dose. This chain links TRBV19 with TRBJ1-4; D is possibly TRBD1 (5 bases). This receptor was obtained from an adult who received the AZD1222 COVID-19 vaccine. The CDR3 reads CASSIDRQGSEKLFF. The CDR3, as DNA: TGTGCCAGTAGTATAGATCGGCAGGGAAGTGAAAAACTGTTTTTT.